These 27 T cell receptor beta chains were sequenced from one sample in a study of T-cell memory formation after mild COVID-19. TCRdb used MiXCR to reprocess the 5' RACE reads, holding one entry per CDR3 protein. The table includes approximately 210,000 distinct CDR3 sequences, over 9.5% detected once. The sequenced sample was PBMCs or a T cell subset sorted from them (not recorded which). These receptors all come from a man aged 18 to 30 who had mild COVID-19 (a few samples of this study predate the infection). Cell type and time point are not known.

The chain recombines TRBV29-1 with TRBJ2-6; D gene uncertain. The CDR3 has 14 amino acids. The ends were cut back, 1 base at V and 2 bases at J, with 6 bases in the middle. The V gene's germline CDR1 is SQVTM and CDR2 ANQGSEA. The CDR3 sequence: CSVEAHTGANVLTF. The CDR3 DNA sequence: TGCAGCGTTGAAGCCCATACTGGGGCCAACGTCCTGACTTTC.

This clonotype came up many times. The chain uses TRBV7-3 and TRBJ2-2; D assignment may be TRBD1 or TRBD2 (6 bases each). This CDR3 is built from 15 residues. V was shortened by 5 bases and J by 1 base, with 11 bases between the two germline ends. The V gene's germline CDR1 is SGHTA and CDR2 FQGTGA. CDR3 region: CASSQKGGNTGELFF. CDR3 DNA sequence: TGTGCCAGCAGCCAGAAGGGGGGGAACACCGGGGAGCTGTTTTTT.

There are a few counts of this clonotype. The chain has TRBV20-1 and TRBJ1-1, with unresolved D. CDR3 size: 13 residues. Trimming removed 3 bases from V and 4 bases from J, with 12 bases in between. CDR1 is DFQATT, CDR2 SNEGSKA, per germline (reference sequence). In DNA, the CDR3 is TGCAGTGCTAGGGCCCGGGGAGGCACTGAAGCTTTCTTT. Encoded protein: CSARARGGTEAFF.

J is TRBJ2-7 and V is TRBV20-1, with D possibly being TRBD1 (6 bases). Between the trimmed V and J ends, which lost 6 bases and 5 bases, there was a span of 14 bases. Germline V gene data show CDR1 as DFQATT and CDR2 as SNEGSKA (reference sequence). CDR3 length equals 12 residues. Written as DNA, the CDR3 is TGCAGTGCCCAGACAGGAGGCGACGAGCAGTACGTC. Translating it yields CSAQTGGDEQYV.

This clonotype was counted ten times or more. The chain is built from TRBV20-1 and TRBJ1-6; TRBD1 agrees at 9 bases. Germline CDR1 DFQATT, CDR2 SNEGSKA (reference sequence). The CDR3 has 15 amino acids. V gave up 6 bases and J gave up 10 bases; unmatched junction bases: 13. Here the CDR3 reads CSATGTGLLLSPLHF. CDR3 nucleotides: TGCAGTGCAACCGGGACAGGGCTCCTCTTATCACCCCTCCACTTT.

The V and J genes are TRBV5-1 and TRBJ1-1; D gene uncertain. V shed 1 base and J shed 0 bases, with 13 bases lying between them. Germline CDR1 is SGHRS and CDR2 is YFSETQ. The CDR3 covers 16 residues. CDR3: CASSLRAATMNTEAFF. In DNA form, the CDR3 reads TGCGCCAGCAGCTTGAGGGCAGCCACAATGAACACTGAAGCTTTCTTT.

As concerns this clonotype: This may arise from a read error, as a much more abundant clone is one base away. This chain uses TRBV7-3 with TRBJ2-3, with a possible D match to TRBD2 (6 bases). This CDR3 spans 15 amino acids. The germline gives CDR1 SGHTA, CDR2 FQGTGA. Between the trimmed V and J ends, which lost 2 bases and 1 base, there was a span of 10 bases. The CDR3 sequence: CASSLDWGGTDTQYF. The DNA for the CDR3 is TGTGCCAGCAGCTTAGACTGGGGGGGCACAGATACGCAGTATTTT.

This chain links TRBV10-3 with TRBJ1-4; TRBD1 matches 9 bases. The CDR3 is made up of 15 amino acids. Trimming took 6 bases from V and 8 from J; bases not matched to a gene: 10. Looked up from germline, CDR1 is ENHRY and CDR2 is SYGVKD. Here the CDR3 DNA reads TGTGCCATCAGCCTTGGGACAGGGAGGTACGAAAAACTGTTTTTT. This gives the protein CAISLGTGRYEKLFF.

This clonotype has more than one count but fewer than ten. A read error may account for a junction end that differs from germline. CDR3 in amino acids: CASSLALAGGEFF. DNA for the CDR3: TGTGCCAGCAGCTTAGCTTTGGCAGGGGGCGAGTTTTTC. J is TRBJ2-7 and V is TRBV7-2; 8 positions agree with TRBD1. Germline CDR1 reads SGHTA; CDR2 reads FQGNSA. CDR3 size: 13 residues. The full variable domain, with the rest looked up from reference TRBV7-2 and TRBJ2-7, is GAGVSQSPSNKVTEKGKDVELRCDPISGHTALYWYRQSLGQGLEFLIYFQGNSAPDKSGLPSDRFSAERTGGSVSTLTIQRTQQEDSAVYLCASSLALAGGEFFGPGTRLTVT.

Only a few counts were recorded for this clonotype. The chain is built from TRBV25-1 and TRBJ2-3; D not resolved. Per the germline V gene, CDR1 is MGHDK and CDR2 is SYGVNS. The CDR3 is made up of 16 amino acids. Trimming stripped 3 bases from V and 0 bases from J, with 13 bases between. The CDR3 loop is CASSDSRTASTDTQYF. In DNA, the CDR3 is TGTGCCAGCAGTGATTCTAGGACGGCTAGCACAGATACGCAGTATTTT. The complete variable domain, with remaining parts taken from reference TRBV25-1 and TRBJ2-3, reads EADIYQTPRYLVIGTGKKITLECSQTMGHDKMYWYQQDPGMELHLIHYSYGVNSTEKGDLSSESTVSRIRTEHFPLTLESARPSHTSQYLCASSDSRTASTDTQYFGPGTRLTVL.

This clonotype was picked up many times. The chain joins TRBV6-1 to TRBJ2-3; D may be TRBD2 (6 bases). The V gene lost 2 bases and the J gene lost 3 bases, with 15 bases spanning the gap. This CDR3 has 16 residues. CDR1 and CDR2 from the germline V gene are MNHNS and SASEGT. CDR3 amino acids: CASSENGGSGTDTQYF. The CDR3 DNA follows: TGTGCCAGCAGTGAAAATGGAGGGTCAGGAACAGATACGCAGTATTTT.

This clonotype has at least ten counts. The rearrangement links TRBV5-1 to TRBJ2-5, with no clear D. V was shortened by 3 bases and J by 5 bases, with 11 bases between the two germline ends. The CDR3 is 13 amino acids. Germline-derived CDR1 and CDR2 are SGHRS and YFSETQ. The CDR3 bases are TGCGCCAGCAGCTGGTCCTACTGGGAGACCCAGTACTTC. Translated, it gives CASSWSYWETQYF.

The chain joins TRBV7-9 to TRBJ2-1; 7 nucleotides agree with TRBD2. The CDR3 runs to 14 residues. The V segment lost 8 bases and the J segment 4 bases; nucleotides outside the gene matches: 8. Looked up from germline, CDR1 is SEHNR and CDR2 is FQNEAQ (reference sequence). The DNA for the CDR3 is TGTGCCAGCCGTCGGGGGGATTATTACAATGAGCAGTTCTTC. Amino acids: CASRRGDYYNEQFF.

CDR3 sequence reads: CASSLASTGGEKLFF. The CDR3 nucleotides read TGCGCCAGCAGCTTGGCCTCGACAGGGGGTGAAAAACTGTTTTTT. The chain is built from TRBV5-1 and TRBJ1-4; 9 bases agree with TRBD1. The junction had 4 bases not matched to a gene; V was cut back by 0 bases and J by 7 bases. Per the germline V gene, CDR1 is SGHRS and CDR2 is YFSETQ. The CDR3 runs to 15 residues.

This clonotype was observed at least ten times. The chain combines TRBV7-2 with TRBJ2-2; TRBD1 or TRBD2 may be the D gene (6 bases each). V lost 7 bases, J lost 0 bases, and 9 bases lay in between. Germline CDR1 SGHTA, CDR2 FQGNSA. This CDR3 comprises 14 residues. CDR3 in DNA: TGTGCCAGCAAGGAGGGGGCGAACACCGGGGAGCTGTTTTTT. Protein sequence: CASKEGANTGELFF. The full variable domain, its missing parts supplied by reference TRBV7-2 and TRBJ2-2, is GAGVSQSPSNKVTEKGKDVELRCDPISGHTALYWYRQSLGQGLEFLIYFQGNSAPDKSGLPSDRFSAERTGGSVSTLTIQRTQQEDSAVYLCASKEGANTGELFFGEGSRLTVL.

This clonotype is medium-sized (0.01 to 0.1%). V and J are TRBV7-9 and TRBJ2-1, with a weak D call TRBD1 (5 bases). The germline V and J ends were trimmed by 5 bases and 9 bases, with 17 bases remaining between them. In germline, CDR1 is SEHNR, CDR2 FQNEAQ (reference sequence). The CDR3 length is 14 residues. CDR3 in amino acids: CASSPRAGKGEQFF. CDR3 DNA sequence: TGTGCCAGCAGCCCAAGGGCAGGGAAGGGTGAGCAGTTCTTC.

Only a few counts were recorded for this clonotype. The chain combines TRBV20-1 with TRBJ2-1; D might be TRBD1 or TRBD2, each matching 6 bases. V lost 1 base to trimming and J lost 7 bases, with 17 bases between them. The CDR3 loop spans 15 amino acids. Germline V lookup: CDR1 DFQATT, CDR2 SNEGSKA (reference sequence). The CDR3 sequence is CSARGALTGANEQFF. The CDR3 nucleotides are TGCAGTGCTAGAGGGGCCTTAACGGGGGCAAATGAGCAGTTCTTC.

This chain links TRBV11-3 with TRBJ2-5; unclear D gene. V lost 4 bases to trimming and J lost 5 bases, with 14 bases between them. The CDR3 sequence is 14 residues long. Per the germline V gene, CDR1 is SGHNT and CDR2 is YENEEA. The CDR3: CASSSAGVEETQYF. The CDR3 bases are TGTGCCAGCAGCTCCGCAGGAGTCGAGGAGACCCAGTACTTC.

V and J are TRBV21-1 and TRBJ2-7. TRBV21-1 is annotated as a pseudogene. The CDR3 is 13 residues long. DNA for the CDR3: TGTGCCAGCTTTCAGAGACCGTTTGCCGAGCAGTACGTC. This translates into CASFQRPFAEQYV.

CDR3 protein: CASRGQGRSNQPQHF. The CDR3 DNA sequence: TGTGCCAGCAGGGGACAGGGGAGAAGCAATCAGCCCCAGCATTTT. J is TRBJ1-5 and V is TRBV6-6; 10 positions match TRBD1. J was trimmed by 1 base and V by 6 bases; bases with no gene match: 3. The CDR3 extends over 15 amino acids. In germline, CDR1 is MNHNY, CDR2 SVGAGI (reference sequence).

This clonotype was seen repeatedly, ten times or more. The chain carries TRBV19 and TRBJ1-5; D is undetermined. Trimming removed 2 bases from V and 2 bases from J, with 4 bases in between. CDR1 and CDR2 from the germline V gene are LNHDA and SQIVND (reference sequence). The CDR3 contains 13 residues. In nucleotides, the CDR3 is TGTGCCAGTAGTATAATCCGCAATCAGCCCCAGCATTTT. Protein product: CASSIIRNQPQHF. Full variable domain (remainder filled in from reference TRBV19 and TRBJ1-5): DGGITQSPKYLFRKEGQNVTLSCEQNLNHDAMYWYRQDPGQGLRLIYYSQIVNDFQKGDIAEGYSVSREKKESFPLTVTSAQKNPTAFYLCASSIIRNQPQHFGDGTRLSIL.

This clonotype was seen ten or more times. This chain links TRBV5-6 with TRBJ2-1; the D is unclear. Trimming shortened V by 4 bases and J by 0 bases, and 8 bases separated the two germline ends. Germline V gives CDR1 SGHDT, CDR2 YYEEEE. This CDR3 contains 14 residues. This chain's CDR3 is CASSQLSSYNEQFF. The CDR3 nucleotides read TGTGCCAGCAGCCAGTTGAGCTCCTACAATGAGCAGTTCTTC.

This clonotype was found many times. The rearrangement joins TRBV5-1 to TRBJ2-1, with D possibly being TRBD1 (6 bases). Looked up from germline, CDR1 is SGHRS and CDR2 is YFSETQ. With 6 bases removed from V and 1 base from J, the gap between germline ends came to 14 bases. CDR3 length: 15 residues. The CDR3 DNA follows: TGCGCCAGCACCTCGGACAGAGTATCCTACAATGAGCAGTTCTTC. The encoded protein is CASTSDRVSYNEQFF.

This chain's CDR3 is CASSGPKYQETQYF. For the CDR3, the DNA is TGTGCCAGCAGTGGGCCGAAGTACCAAGAGACCCAGTACTTC. The J gene is TRBJ2-5, the V gene TRBV2, with D unclear. With 4 bases removed from V and 0 bases from J, the gap between germline ends came to 9 bases. This CDR3 spans 14 amino acids. CDR1 SNHLY and CDR2 FYNNEI come from the germline V gene.

This clonotype was observed once. This chain connects TRBV6-5 to TRBJ1-4; D may be TRBD1 (6 bases). CDR3 length: 15 amino acids. Germline-derived CDR1 and CDR2 are MNHEY and SVGAGI. Between the trimmed V and J ends, which lost 5 bases and 8 bases, there was a span of 18 bases. The CDR3 DNA follows: TGTGCCAGCAGTACAAGGACAGAGGGAAGGGAAAAACTGTTTTTT. Protein: CASSTRTEGREKLFF.

There are many counts of this clonotype. The CDR3 DNA follows: TGTGCCAGCAGCTTAGCGTTCCCGGGACAGGGCTGGGGGACCGGGGAGCTGTTTTTT. Encoded protein: CASSLAFPGQGWGTGELFF. The V and J genes are TRBV7-6 and TRBJ2-2; 9 bases fit TRBD1. CDR1 is SGHVS and CDR2 is FNYEAQ in the germline V gene. V gave up 0 bases and J gave up 5 bases; unmatched junction bases: 13. The CDR3 extends over 19 amino acids.

The rearrangement joins TRBV19 to TRBJ2-3, with D possibly matching TRBD2 (6 bases). Trimming shortened V by 8 bases and J by 1 base, and 10 bases separated the two germline ends. Germline lookup yields CDR1 LNHDA and CDR2 SQIVND (reference sequence). This CDR3 is built from 13 residues. The CDR3, as DNA: TGTGCCAGTGTCTCTAGCGGCACAGATACGCAGTATTTT. It encodes CASVSSGTDTQYF.